The clone carrying this T cell receptor beta chain came up many times. Its antigen is unknown. This entry belongs to a study of T cells in Graves' hyperthyroidism and ophthalmopathy. Patients counted as stable if ophthalmopathy did not develop within 18 months. Germline trimming cut 4 bases from V and 4 bases from J; bases unmatched to any gene: 6. The CDR3 contains 14 residues. Germline CDR1 DFQATT, CDR2 SNEGSKA (reference sequence). Notes on the study in general: Using 13 V-J features, a model discriminated ophthalmopathy from stable hyperthyroidism. A median 6.5 months before onset, the model predicted ophthalmopathy.

TCR beta CDR3 region amplification was performed from RNA transcripts. First-round RT-PCR with HTBI primers amplified the TCR CDR3 region. TCRdb reprocessed the multiplex PCR reads with MiXCR, giving one entry per CDR3 protein. The sample consists of about 400,000 distinct CDR3 sequences, around 13% of them appearing once. The receptor was isolated from a woman between 18 and 30 years old with Graves' hyperthyroidism. Sequenced input: blood. The V and J genes are TRBV20-1 and TRBJ2-1, with 8 nucleotides matching TRBD2. The CDR3 DNA reads as TGCAGTGCTAAACGGGGGGGGCCGTACAATGAGCAGTTCTTC. Its translation is CSAKRGGPYNEQFF.